This TCR beta chain was recovered during a study of read filtering for tumor transcriptome and immune sequencing. Points from the study as a whole: Without single-read clonotypes, shared clonotype proportions correlated more between IR-seq and RNA-seq. This fraction held mixed bone marrow immune cells after CD138-negative sorting.

This library used roughly 430 ng RNA and molecular barcoded adaptors spanning alpha/delta and beta/gamma chains. TCRdb reprocessed the reads via MiXCR and lists one record per CDR3 protein. The sample consists of some 120,000 distinct CDR3 sequences, 10% to 15% of them appearing once. This clonotype was seen ten or more times. The antigen is not known. Germline V gene sequence: CDR1 SGHRS, CDR2 YFSETQ. This CDR3 region has 14 residues. V lost 3 bases, J lost 5 bases, and 5 bases stayed unmatched. The sample taken for sequencing was a population of CD138-negative cells sorted from bone marrow. The TCR sequence derives from a donor aged 40 or over with multiple myeloma. V and J are TRBV5-1 and TRBJ2-1; 7 bases align to TRBD1. The CDR3 DNA follows: TGCGCCAGCAGCTATGGGACAGAAAACAATGAGCAGTTCTTC. Amino acid sequence: CASSYGTENNEQFF.